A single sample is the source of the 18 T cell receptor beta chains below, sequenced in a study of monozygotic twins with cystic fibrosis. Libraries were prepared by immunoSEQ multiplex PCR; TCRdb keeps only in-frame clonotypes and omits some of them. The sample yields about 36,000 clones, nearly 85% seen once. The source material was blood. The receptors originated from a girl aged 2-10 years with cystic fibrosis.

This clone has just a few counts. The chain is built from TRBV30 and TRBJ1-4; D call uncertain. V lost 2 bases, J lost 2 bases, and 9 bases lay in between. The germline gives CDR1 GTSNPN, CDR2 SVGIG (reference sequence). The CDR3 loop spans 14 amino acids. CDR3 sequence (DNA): TGTGCCTGGAGTAACGGGGTTACTAATGAAAAACTGTTTTTT. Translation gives CAWSNGVTNEKLFF.

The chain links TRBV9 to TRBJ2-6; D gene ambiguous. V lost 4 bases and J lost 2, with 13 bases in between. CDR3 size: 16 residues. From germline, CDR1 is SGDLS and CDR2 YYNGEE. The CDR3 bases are TGTGCCAGCAGCAACCACCGGAGTGCTGGGGCCAACGTCCTGACTTTC. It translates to CASSNHRSAGANVLTF.

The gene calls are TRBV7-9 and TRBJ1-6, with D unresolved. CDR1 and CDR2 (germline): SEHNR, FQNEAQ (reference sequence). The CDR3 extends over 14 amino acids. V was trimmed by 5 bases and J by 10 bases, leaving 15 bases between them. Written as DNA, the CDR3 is TGTGCCAGCAGCCCCCGGGCCTCAGGCTCACCCCTCCACTTT. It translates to CASSPRASGSPLHF.

The CDR3 region has the DNA TGTGCCAGTAGTATGGGATGGACAGGGGGTAGGGAGACCCAGTACTTC. Its translation: CASSMGWTGGRETQYF. The chain combines TRBV19 with TRBJ2-5; 10 nucleotides align to TRBD1. The V and J ends lost 3 bases and 5 bases, in that order; junction bases with no gene match: 9. The CDR3 is 16 amino acids. Germline V gene sequence: CDR1 LNHDA, CDR2 SQIVND (reference sequence).

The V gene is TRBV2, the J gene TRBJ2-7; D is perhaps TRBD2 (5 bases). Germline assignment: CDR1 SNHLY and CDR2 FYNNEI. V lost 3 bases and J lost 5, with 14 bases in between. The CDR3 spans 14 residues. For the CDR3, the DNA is TGTGCCAGCAGTGACAGTTTGAGGGTCCACGAGCAGTACTTC. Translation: CASSDSLRVHEQYF.

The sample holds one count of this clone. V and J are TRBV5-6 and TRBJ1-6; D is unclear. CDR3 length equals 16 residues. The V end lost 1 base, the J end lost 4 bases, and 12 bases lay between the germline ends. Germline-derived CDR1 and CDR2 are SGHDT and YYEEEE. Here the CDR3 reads CASSLFYTGYNSPLHF. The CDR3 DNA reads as TGTGCCAGCAGCTTGTTTTATACGGGTTATAATTCACCCCTCCACTTT.

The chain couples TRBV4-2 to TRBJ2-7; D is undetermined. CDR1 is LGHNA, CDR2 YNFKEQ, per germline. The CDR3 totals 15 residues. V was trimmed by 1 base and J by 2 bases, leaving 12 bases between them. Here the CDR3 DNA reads TGTGCCAGCAGCCAAGGTTTAGGATCGCCCTACGAGCAGTACTTC. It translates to CASSQGLGSPYEQYF.

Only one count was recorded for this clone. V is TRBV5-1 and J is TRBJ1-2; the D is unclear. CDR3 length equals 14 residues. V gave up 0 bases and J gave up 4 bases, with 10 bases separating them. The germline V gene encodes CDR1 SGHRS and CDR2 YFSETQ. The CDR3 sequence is CASSLDGEFYGYTF. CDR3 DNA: TGCGCCAGCAGCTTGGATGGGGAGTTCTATGGCTACACCTTC.

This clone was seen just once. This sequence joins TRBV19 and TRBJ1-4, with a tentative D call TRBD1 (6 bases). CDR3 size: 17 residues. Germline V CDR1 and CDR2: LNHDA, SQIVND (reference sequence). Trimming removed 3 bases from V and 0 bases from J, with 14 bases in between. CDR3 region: CASSITGTIATNEKLFF. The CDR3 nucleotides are TGTGCCAGTAGTATTACCGGGACAATCGCAACTAATGAAAAACTGTTTTTT. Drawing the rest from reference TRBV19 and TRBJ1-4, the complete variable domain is DGGITQSPKYLFRKEGQNVTLSCEQNLNHDAMYWYRQDPGQGLRLIYYSQIVNDFQKGDIAEGYSVSREKKESFPLTVTSAQKNPTAFYLCASSITGTIATNEKLFFGSGTQLSVL.

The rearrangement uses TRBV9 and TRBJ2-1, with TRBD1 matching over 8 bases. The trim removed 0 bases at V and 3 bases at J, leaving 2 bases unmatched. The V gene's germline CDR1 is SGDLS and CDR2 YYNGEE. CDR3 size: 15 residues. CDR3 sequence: CASSVGTGGYNEQFF. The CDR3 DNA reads TGTGCCAGCAGCGTAGGAACAGGGGGCTACAATGAGCAGTTCTTC.

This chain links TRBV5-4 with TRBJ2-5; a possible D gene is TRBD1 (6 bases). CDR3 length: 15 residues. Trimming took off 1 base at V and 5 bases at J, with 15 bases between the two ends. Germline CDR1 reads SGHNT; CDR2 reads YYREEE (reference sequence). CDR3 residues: CASSLTFGQMETQYF. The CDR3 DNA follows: TGTGCCAGCAGCTTGACTTTCGGACAGATGGAGACCCAGTACTTC.

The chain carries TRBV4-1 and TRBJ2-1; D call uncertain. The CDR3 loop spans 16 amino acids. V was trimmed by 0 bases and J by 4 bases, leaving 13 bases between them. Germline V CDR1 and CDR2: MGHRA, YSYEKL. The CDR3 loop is CASSQDNRESYNEQFF. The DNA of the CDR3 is TGCGCCAGCAGCCAAGATAACAGAGAATCATACAATGAGCAGTTCTTC.

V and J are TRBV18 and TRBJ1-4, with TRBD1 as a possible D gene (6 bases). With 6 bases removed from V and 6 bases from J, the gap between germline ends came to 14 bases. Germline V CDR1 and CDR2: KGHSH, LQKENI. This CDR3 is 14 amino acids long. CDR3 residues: CASSHRELHEKLFF. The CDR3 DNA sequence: TGTGCCAGCTCTCACAGGGAGCTACATGAAAAACTGTTTTTT.

Here the CDR3 reads CASSLGGTPDYEQYF. In DNA form, the CDR3 reads TGTGCCAGCAGCTTAGGTGGGACGCCAGACTACGAGCAGTACTTC. The V gene is TRBV7-9, the J gene TRBJ2-7; perhaps D is TRBD1 or TRBD2 (5 bases each). V lost 1 base to trimming and J lost 3 bases, with 13 bases between them. Germline V CDR1 and CDR2: SEHNR, FQNEAQ (reference sequence). The CDR3 is 15 amino acids.

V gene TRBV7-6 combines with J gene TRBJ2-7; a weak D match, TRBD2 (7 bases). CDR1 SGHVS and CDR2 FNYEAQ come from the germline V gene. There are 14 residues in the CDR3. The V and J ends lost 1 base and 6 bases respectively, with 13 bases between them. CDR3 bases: TGTGCCAGCAGCTTAGTTCGGGGGGCGAGCGAGCAGTACTTC. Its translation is CASSLVRGASEQYF. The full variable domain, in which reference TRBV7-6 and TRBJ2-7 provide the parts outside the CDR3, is GAGVSQSPRYKVTKRGQDVALRCDPISGHVSLYWYRQALGQGPEFLTYFNYEAQQDKSGLPNDRFSAERPEGSISTLTIQRTEQRDSAMYRCASSLVRGASEQYFGPGTRLTVT.

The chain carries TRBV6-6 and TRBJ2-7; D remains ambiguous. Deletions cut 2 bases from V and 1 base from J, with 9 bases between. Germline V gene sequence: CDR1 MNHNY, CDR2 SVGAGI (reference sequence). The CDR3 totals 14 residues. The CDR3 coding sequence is TGTGCCAGCAGTTACGGTTTGGGTTCCTACGAGCAGTACTTC. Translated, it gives CASSYGLGSYEQYF.

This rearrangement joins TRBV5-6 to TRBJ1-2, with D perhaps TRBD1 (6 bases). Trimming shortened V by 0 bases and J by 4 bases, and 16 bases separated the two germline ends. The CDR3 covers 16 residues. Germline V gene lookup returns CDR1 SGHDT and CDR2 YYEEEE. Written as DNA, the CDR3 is TGTGCCAGCAGCTTGGGCTATGGGGGCAAGGGCTATGGCTACACCTTC. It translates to CASSLGYGGKGYGYTF.

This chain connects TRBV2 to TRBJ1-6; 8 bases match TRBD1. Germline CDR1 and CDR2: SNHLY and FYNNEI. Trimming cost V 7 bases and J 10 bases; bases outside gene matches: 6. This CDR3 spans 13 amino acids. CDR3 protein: CASIDRGRSPLHF. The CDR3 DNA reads TGTGCCAGCATAGACAGGGGAAGGTCACCCCTCCACTTT.